What follows is one T cell receptor (beta chain) and its context. Its antigen is undetermined. The TRB cDNA libraries were prepared by 5' RACE with UMI labels. TCRdb re-called the 5' RACE reads; one entry per CDR3 protein, DNA not given. The listing records roughly 6,600 distinct CDR3 sequences. This sample was included in a study of CXCR3-negative and CXCR3-positive naive CD8 T cells. General observations from the study: Hydrophobicity was higher for TRB CDR3s found in CXCR3-positive naive cells than in CXCR3-negative naive cells.

The CDR3 length is 19 residues. The V call is TRBV21-1, the J call TRBJ1-4; TCRdb designates TRBD1, a call that cannot be tested without DNA. TRBV21-1 is a documented pseudogene. The sequence was collected from a human donor in good health. Some clones in this sample may be carry-over from other donors' samples. Sequenced: naive CXCR3+ CD8+ T cells from blood. The subset: CD45RO-CCR7+CD27+CD95- naive CD8+ T cells expressing CXCR3 (TNR3+). CDR3 amino acids: CARVPGTARTIATNEKLFF.